This passage covers 20 T cell receptor beta chains from one sample sequenced in a study of regulatory T cells in long-lasting Graves disease. Time point described: newly diagnosed GD, antithyroid drugs for less than 3 months. The TCR library used RNA extracted from PBMCs. TCR beta libraries were built with iRepertoire HTBI primers and Arm-PCR of CDR3 regions. MiXCR, run by TCRdb on the multiplex PCR reads, gives a single entry per CDR3 protein. In the table there are some 460,000 distinct CDR3 sequences, 15% to 20% of which are singletons. This sample also appeared in a second study, on T cells in Graves' hyperthyroidism and ophthalmopathy.

The specimen comprised peripheral blood mononuclear cells (PBMCs), sampled at new diagnosis, from a patient treated with antithyroid drugs. The source is a man aged 35 to 55 with Graves disease.

This chain links TRBV6-2 or TRBV6-3 with TRBJ1-2, with 9 bases fitting TRBD1. Germline CDR1 MNHEY, CDR2 SVGEGT. J gave up 7 bases and V 7 bases, and 10 bases lay outside the gene matches. This CDR3 comprises 14 residues. CDR3 coding DNA: TGTGCCAGCACCCCAGGGACAGGGATCTTTGGCTACACCTTC. Its protein is CASTPGTGIFGYTF.

This clonotype was seen only a few times. This chain uses TRBV9 with TRBJ1-3, with D perhaps TRBD1 (5 bases). CDR1 is SGDLS, CDR2 YYNGEE, per germline. This CDR3 spans 16 amino acids. Trimming left V 0 bases short and J 4 bases short, with 14 bases between. CDR3 DNA sequence: TGTGCCAGCAGCGTAGGTCTCCGGGGCGCGGGAAACACCATATATTTT. Translation gives CASSVGLRGAGNTIYF.

At least ten counts were recorded for this clonotype. V is TRBV2 and J is TRBJ2-1; 8 bases are a match to TRBD1. CDR1 is SNHLY, CDR2 FYNNEI, per germline. The CDR3 consists of 14 residues. The junction had 8 bases not matched to a gene; V was cut back by 6 bases and J by 7 bases. The CDR3: CASSVGQGSNEQFF. In nucleotides, the CDR3 is TGTGCCAGCAGCGTAGGACAGGGAAGTAATGAGCAGTTCTTC.

The rearrangement uses TRBV7-9 and TRBJ2-7; the D gene is possibly TRBD1 (6 bases). Trimming pared 4 bases from V and 1 base from J, leaving 14 bases between. Germline V CDR1 and CDR2: SEHNR, FQNEAQ (reference sequence). This CDR3 comprises 15 residues. CDR3 loop: CASSWGLTLSYEQYF. In DNA, the CDR3 is TGTGCCAGCAGCTGGGGGCTTACCCTATCCTACGAGCAGTACTTC.

V usage is TRBV6-1 and J usage is TRBJ2-7; TRBD1 or TRBD2 may be the D gene (5 bases each). The CDR3 length is 14 residues. The V gene lost 3 bases and the J gene lost 2 bases, with 11 bases spanning the gap. In germline, CDR1 is MNHNS, CDR2 SASEGT. CDR3 nucleotides: TGTGCCAGCAGTGAGAGGGGTAGGGCCTACGAGCAGTACTTC. Residues: CASSERGRAYEQYF.

The chain couples TRBV28 to TRBJ1-4; possible D gene TRBD1, 5 bases. The CDR3 has 17 residues. Germline values: CDR1 MDHEN, CDR2 SYDVKM. The V gene lost 4 bases and the J gene lost 8 bases, with 23 bases spanning the gap. The CDR3 bases are TGTGCCAGCAGTTCCCGGTCATGGGGGACTTCTTTAGAAAAACTGTTTTTT. This encodes CASSSRSWGTSLEKLFF.

The table lists this clonotype with a few counts. The chain is built from TRBV10-2 and TRBJ1-1; D is possibly TRBD1 (5 bases). Trimming cost V 3 bases and J 6 bases, with 11 bases left between them. The germline V gene has CDR1 WSHSY and CDR2 SAAADI. The CDR3 consists of 13 residues. This CDR3 reads CASSELGRSEAFF. The CDR3 bases are TGCGCCAGCAGTGAATTGGGGCGGTCTGAAGCTTTCTTT.

This clonotype was counted ten times or more. The rearrangement links TRBV6-5 to TRBJ2-1; D may correspond to TRBD1 or TRBD2 (5 bases each). This CDR3 is built from 17 residues. Germline CDR1 MNHEY, CDR2 SVGAGI. V was clipped by 2 bases and J by 0 bases, with 14 bases between them. The CDR3 coding sequence is TGTGCCAGCAGTTACCTAAAGGGACCAGGCTCCTACAATGAGCAGTTCTTC. Protein product: CASSYLKGPGSYNEQFF.

This clonotype was recorded at least ten times. V gene TRBV11-2 combines with J gene TRBJ2-7; D gene uncertain. CDR3 length: 13 residues. Germline CDR1 reads SGHAT; CDR2 reads FQNNGV. Trimming stripped 1 base from V and 4 bases from J, with 8 bases between. The CDR3 DNA follows: TGTGCCAGCAGCTTAGGGAATCCTTACGAGCAGTACTTC. As protein: CASSLGNPYEQYF.

This clonotype was seen a few times. This chain connects TRBV24-1 to TRBJ1-2; 7 bases map to TRBD1. This CDR3 contains 14 residues. V lost 10 bases, J lost 0 bases, and 7 bases stayed unmatched. The germline V gene has CDR1 KGHDR and CDR2 SFDVKD. CDR3 region: CATSTGLANYGYTF. DNA for the CDR3: TGTGCCACGTCGACAGGGCTAGCTAACTATGGCTACACCTTC.

The sample holds many counts of this clonotype. The chain has TRBV7-6 and TRBJ2-3; no reliable D call. CDR3 length equals 15 residues. The V and J ends lost 2 bases and 1 base respectively, with 10 bases between them. CDR1 and CDR2 (germline): SGHVS, FNYEAQ. CDR3 protein: CASSLRQLGTDTQYF. CDR3 sequence (DNA): TGTGCCAGCAGCTTACGGCAGCTGGGCACAGATACGCAGTATTTT.

The rearrangement uses TRBV27 and TRBJ2-3; D is unresolved. Trimming removed 7 bases from V and 1 base from J, with 21 bases in between. CDR3 length: 17 amino acids. Germline loops: CDR1 MNHEY, CDR2 SMNVEV (reference sequence). This chain's CDR3 is CASIPNSVASGTDTQYF. The CDR3 nucleotides read TGTGCCAGCATCCCTAATTCGGTGGCTAGTGGCACAGATACGCAGTATTTT.

This clonotype was recorded a few times. The CDR3 DNA reads TGTGCCACCAGTGATATTTTGAGCCATGAGCAGTTCTTC. Translation gives CATSDILSHEQFF. The chain recombines TRBV24-1 with TRBJ2-1; D is uncertain. Germline V CDR1 and CDR2: KGHDR, SFDVKD. The CDR3 has 13 amino acids. Deletions cut 3 bases from V and 8 bases from J, with 10 bases between.

The chain uses TRBV14 and TRBJ2-1, with D possibly TRBD2 on 6 matching bases. Germline V gene sequence: CDR1 SGHDN, CDR2 FVKESK. The CDR3 sequence is 13 residues long. V lost 0 bases, J lost 9 bases, and 9 bases lay in between. Here the CDR3 reads CASSQDFGGEQFF. DNA of the CDR3: TGTGCCAGCAGCCAAGATTTCGGGGGTGAGCAGTTCTTC.

There are many counts of this clonotype. This chain joins TRBV14 and TRBJ1-1; no reliable D call. Germline V gives CDR1 SGHDN, CDR2 FVKESK. Between the trimmed V and J ends, which lost 0 bases and 1 base, there was a span of 9 bases. The length of the CDR3 is 15 residues. CDR3 region: CASSQDGFGNTEAFF. The CDR3 DNA follows: TGTGCCAGCAGCCAAGATGGATTTGGGAACACTGAAGCTTTCTTT.

This clonotype was counted ten times or more. The chain carries TRBV9 and TRBJ2-1, with a tentative D call TRBD2 (5 bases). V lost 3 bases and J 9 bases, leaving 10 bases between the germline ends. The CDR3 covers 12 residues. Germline lookup yields CDR1 SGDLS and CDR2 YYNGEE. CDR3 amino acids: CASSGDYPEQFF. CDR3 DNA sequence: TGTGCCAGCAGCGGCGACTATCCTGAGCAGTTCTTC.

This clonotype was seen a few times. The genes are TRBV6-1 and TRBJ2-3; no firm D call. Trimming removed 7 bases at V and 14 bases at J, with 10 bases between. The CDR3 loop spans 9 amino acids. Germline V CDR1 and CDR2: MNHNS, SASEGT. DNA of the CDR3: TGTGCCAGCAATTCGGGCGCGTATTTT. It codes for CASNSGAYF.

The chain couples TRBV20-1 to TRBJ1-5; D gene unclear. This CDR3 has 21 amino acids. CDR1 and CDR2 (germline): DFQATT, SNEGSKA (reference sequence). V gave up 1 base and J gave up 0 bases, with 28 bases separating them. The CDR3 region is CSARVQDGGLGRSHSNQPQHF. DNA for the CDR3: TGCAGTGCTAGAGTTCAGGACGGAGGTTTAGGTCGATCCCATAGCAATCAGCCCCAGCATTTT.

This rearrangement joins TRBV28 to TRBJ2-3; D not certain. V was clipped by 8 bases and J by 6 bases, with 15 bases between them. Germline CDR1 MDHEN, CDR2 SYDVKM. This CDR3 is 13 amino acids long. The CDR3 DNA reads as TGTGCCAGCCGGAACGGAGTAAGGGATACGCAGTATTTT. It encodes CASRNGVRDTQYF.

This clonotype was observed at least ten times. The J gene is TRBJ2-1, the V gene TRBV11-2, with no clear D. Germline V lookup: CDR1 SGHAT, CDR2 FQNNGV. The V and J ends lost 0 bases and 1 base respectively, with 7 bases between them. This CDR3 has 15 residues. The chain's CDR3 is CASSLEARSYNEQFF. Here the CDR3 DNA reads TGTGCCAGCAGCTTAGAGGCCAGATCCTACAATGAGCAGTTCTTC.